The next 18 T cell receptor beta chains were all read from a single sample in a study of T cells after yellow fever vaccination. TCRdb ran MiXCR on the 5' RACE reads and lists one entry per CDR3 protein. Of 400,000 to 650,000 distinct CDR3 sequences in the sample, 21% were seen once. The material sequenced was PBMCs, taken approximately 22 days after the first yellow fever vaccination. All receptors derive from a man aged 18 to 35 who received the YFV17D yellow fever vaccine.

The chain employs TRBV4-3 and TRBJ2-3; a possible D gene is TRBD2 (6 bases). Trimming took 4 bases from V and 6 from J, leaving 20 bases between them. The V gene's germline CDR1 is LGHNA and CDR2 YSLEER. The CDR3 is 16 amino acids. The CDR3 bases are TGCGCCAGCAGCCTTCAGGCGGGGCCGGCAAAGGATACGCAGTATTTT. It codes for CASSLQAGPAKDTQYF.

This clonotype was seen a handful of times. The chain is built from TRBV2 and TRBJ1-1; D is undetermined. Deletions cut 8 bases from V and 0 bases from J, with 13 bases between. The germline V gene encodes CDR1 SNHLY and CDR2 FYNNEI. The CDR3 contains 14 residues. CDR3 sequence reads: CASAVQRMNTEAFF. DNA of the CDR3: TGTGCCAGCGCGGTACAGAGGATGAACACTGAAGCTTTCTTT.

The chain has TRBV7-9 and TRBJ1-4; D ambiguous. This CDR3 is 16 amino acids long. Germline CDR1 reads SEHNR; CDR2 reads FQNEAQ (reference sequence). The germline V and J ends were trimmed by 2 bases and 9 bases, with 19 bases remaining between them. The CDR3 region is CASSLQEGSQRKKLFF. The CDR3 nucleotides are TGTGCCAGCAGCTTACAAGAGGGCAGTCAACGAAAAAAACTGTTTTTT.

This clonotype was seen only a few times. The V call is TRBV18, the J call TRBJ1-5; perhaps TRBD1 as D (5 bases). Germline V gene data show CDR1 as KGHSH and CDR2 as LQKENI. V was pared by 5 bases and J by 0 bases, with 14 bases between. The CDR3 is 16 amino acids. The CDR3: CASSAGGVYSNQPQHF. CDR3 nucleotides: TGTGCCAGCTCAGCCGGAGGGGTATATAGCAATCAGCCCCAGCATTTT.

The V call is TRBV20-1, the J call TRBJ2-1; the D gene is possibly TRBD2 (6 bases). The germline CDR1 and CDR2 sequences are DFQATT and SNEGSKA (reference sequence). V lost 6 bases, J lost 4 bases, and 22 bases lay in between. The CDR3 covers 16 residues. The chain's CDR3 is CSAPPLPAGGYNEQFF. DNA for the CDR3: TGCAGTGCCCCGCCCCTGCCAGCGGGCGGTTACAATGAGCAGTTCTTC.

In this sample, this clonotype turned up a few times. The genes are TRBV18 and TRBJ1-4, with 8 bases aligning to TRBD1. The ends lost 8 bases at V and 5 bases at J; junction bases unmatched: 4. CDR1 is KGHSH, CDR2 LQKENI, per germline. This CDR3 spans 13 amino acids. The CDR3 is CASDRGLNEKLFF. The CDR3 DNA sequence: TGTGCCAGCGACAGGGGATTAAATGAAAAACTGTTTTTT.

CDR3 sequence reads: CASSLERGDRGEAFF. The CDR3 DNA reads TGTGCCAGCAGCTTAGAGAGAGGGGACAGGGGCGAAGCTTTCTTT. The gene calls are TRBV7-9 and TRBJ1-1; 10 positions agree with TRBD1. V dropped 1 base and J dropped 8; count of bases not matched to a gene: 7. Germline-derived CDR1 and CDR2 are SEHNR and FQNEAQ (reference sequence). The CDR3 has 15 residues.

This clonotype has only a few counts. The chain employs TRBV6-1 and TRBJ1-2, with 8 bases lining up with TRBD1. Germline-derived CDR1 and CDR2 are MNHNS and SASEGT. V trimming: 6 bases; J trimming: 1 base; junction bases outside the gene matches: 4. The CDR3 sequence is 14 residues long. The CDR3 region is CASSRGQVNYGYTF. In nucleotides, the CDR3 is TGTGCCAGCAGCCGGGGACAGGTTAACTATGGCTACACCTTC.

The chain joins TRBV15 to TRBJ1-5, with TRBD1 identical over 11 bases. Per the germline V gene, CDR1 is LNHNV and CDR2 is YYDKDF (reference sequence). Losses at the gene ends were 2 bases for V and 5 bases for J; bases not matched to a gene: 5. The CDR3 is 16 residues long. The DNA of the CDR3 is TGTGCCACCAGCAGACCTAGGACAGGGGGCTATCAGCCCCAGCATTTT. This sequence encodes CATSRPRTGGYQPQHF.

CDR3 bases: TGTGCCAGCAGTTTAGATCCGAGTCAAGAGACCCAGTACTTC. Protein: CASSLDPSQETQYF. This chain links TRBV28 with TRBJ2-5; D remains unclear. Germline V lookup: CDR1 MDHEN, CDR2 SYDVKM. This CDR3 is built from 14 residues. The V gene lost 2 bases and the J gene lost 2 bases, with 9 bases spanning the gap.

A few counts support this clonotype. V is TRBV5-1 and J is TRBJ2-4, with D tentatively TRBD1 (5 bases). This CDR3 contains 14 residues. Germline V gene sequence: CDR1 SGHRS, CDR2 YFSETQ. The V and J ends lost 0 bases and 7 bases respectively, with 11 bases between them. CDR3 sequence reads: CASSLDGANNIQYF. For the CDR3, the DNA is TGCGCCAGCAGCTTGGATGGGGCTAACAACATTCAGTACTTC.

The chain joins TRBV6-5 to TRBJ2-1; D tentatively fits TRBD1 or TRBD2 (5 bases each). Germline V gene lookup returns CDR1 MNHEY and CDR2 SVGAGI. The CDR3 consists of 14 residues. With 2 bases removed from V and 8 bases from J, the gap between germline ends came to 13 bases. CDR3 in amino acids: CASSYPGLGDEQFF. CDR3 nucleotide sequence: TGTGCCAGCAGTTACCCGGGGCTGGGGGATGAGCAGTTCTTC.

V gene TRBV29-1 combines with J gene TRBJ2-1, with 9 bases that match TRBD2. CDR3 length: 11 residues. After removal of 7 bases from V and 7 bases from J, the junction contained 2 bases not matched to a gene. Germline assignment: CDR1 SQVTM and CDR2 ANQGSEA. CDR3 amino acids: CSAAGGNEQFF. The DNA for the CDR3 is TGCAGCGCGGCGGGGGGGAATGAGCAGTTCTTC.

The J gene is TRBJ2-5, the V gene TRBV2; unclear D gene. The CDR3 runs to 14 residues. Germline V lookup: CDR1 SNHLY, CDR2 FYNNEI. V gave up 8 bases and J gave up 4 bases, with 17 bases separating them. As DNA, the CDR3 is TGTGCCAGCGGCTATAATGGTCGAGGAGAGACCCAGTACTTC. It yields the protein CASGYNGRGETQYF.

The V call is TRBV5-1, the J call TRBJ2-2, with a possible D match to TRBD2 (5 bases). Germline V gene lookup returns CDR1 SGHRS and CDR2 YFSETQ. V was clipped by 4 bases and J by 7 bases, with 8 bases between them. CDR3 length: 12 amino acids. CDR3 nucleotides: TGCGCCAGCAGCATTGAGGGCGGGGAGCTGTTTTTT. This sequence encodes CASSIEGGELFF.

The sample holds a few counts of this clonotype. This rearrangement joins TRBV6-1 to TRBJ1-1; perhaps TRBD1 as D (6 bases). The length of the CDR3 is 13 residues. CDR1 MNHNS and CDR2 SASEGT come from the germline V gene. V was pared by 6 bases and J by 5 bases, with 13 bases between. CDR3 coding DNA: TGTGCCAGCAGAGACAGGACTCGAACTGAAGCTTTCTTT. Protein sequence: CASRDRTRTEAFF.

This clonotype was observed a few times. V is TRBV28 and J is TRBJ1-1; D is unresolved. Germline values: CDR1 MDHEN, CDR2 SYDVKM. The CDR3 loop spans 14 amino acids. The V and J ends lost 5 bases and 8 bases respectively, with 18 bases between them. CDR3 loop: CASSLVGYRWEAFF. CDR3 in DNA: TGTGCCAGCAGTCTAGTCGGGTATAGATGGGAAGCTTTCTTT.

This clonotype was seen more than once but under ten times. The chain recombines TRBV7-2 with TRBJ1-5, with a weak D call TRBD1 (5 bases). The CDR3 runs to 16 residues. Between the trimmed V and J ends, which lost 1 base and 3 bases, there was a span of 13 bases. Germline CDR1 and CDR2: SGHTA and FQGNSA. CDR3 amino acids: CASSLDLGGANQPQHF. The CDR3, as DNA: TGTGCCAGCAGCTTAGACCTGGGGGGAGCCAATCAGCCCCAGCATTTT.